The T cell receptor (beta chain) described here comes from a study of response to subunit inactivated influenza vaccine. Broader study findings: It was the authors' suggestion that each seasonal influenza vaccination recruits few new T cells.

MiXCR, run by TCRdb on the RT-PCR reads, gives a single entry per CDR3 protein. The data contain around 470,000 distinct CDR3 sequences, 7.2% of them singletons. The CDR3 spans 15 residues. CDR1 is SGHTA and CDR2 is FQGNSA in the germline V gene. V was pared by 1 base and J by 0 bases, with 4 bases between. This clonotype turned up a few times. The antigen is not known. Sequencing used PBMCs from blood, obtained less than 30 months after vaccination. The sequence came from a man aged 45 to 70 who received an inactivated influenza vaccine. J is TRBJ2-6 and V is TRBV7-2; D unresolved. CDR3 in amino acids: CASSLGASGANVLTF. The DNA for the CDR3 is TGTGCCAGCAGCTTAGGAGCCTCTGGGGCCAACGTCCTGACTTTC.